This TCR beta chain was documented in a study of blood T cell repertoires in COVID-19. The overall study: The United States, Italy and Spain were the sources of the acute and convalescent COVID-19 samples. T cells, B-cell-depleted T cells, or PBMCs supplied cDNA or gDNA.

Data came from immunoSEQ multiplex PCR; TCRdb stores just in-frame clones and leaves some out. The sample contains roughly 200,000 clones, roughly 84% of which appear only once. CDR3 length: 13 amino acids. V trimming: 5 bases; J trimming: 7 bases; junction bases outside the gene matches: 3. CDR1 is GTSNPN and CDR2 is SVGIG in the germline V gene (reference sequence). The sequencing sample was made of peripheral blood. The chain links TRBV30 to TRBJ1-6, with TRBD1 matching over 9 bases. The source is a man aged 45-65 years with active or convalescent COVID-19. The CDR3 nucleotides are TGTGCCTGGGCGGACAGGGGCAATTCACCCCTCCACTTT. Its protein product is CAWADRGNSPLHF.